These 8 T cell receptor beta chains came from one sample sequenced in a study of blood T cell repertoires in COVID-19. The data were produced by immunoSEQ multiplex PCR, yet TCRdb's version contains in-frame clones alone and is incomplete. The data contain under 300,000 clones, around 86% of them singletons. The source material was peripheral blood. The receptors come from a woman in her 70s with active or convalescent COVID-19.

The chain links TRBV7-2 to TRBJ2-7, with D unresolved. Per the germline V gene, CDR1 is SGHTA and CDR2 is FQGNSA. CDR3 size: 11 residues. With 8 bases removed from V and 1 base from J, the gap between germline ends came to 6 bases. This CDR3 reads CASGASYEQYF. CDR3 sequence (DNA): TGTGCCAGCGGTGCGTCCTACGAGCAGTACTTC.

The V gene is TRBV19, the J gene TRBJ1-1, with D possibly TRBD1 on 5 matching bases. The CDR3 has 14 residues. Germline loops: CDR1 LNHDA, CDR2 SQIVND (reference sequence). V lost 6 bases, J lost 1 base, and 12 bases lay in between. DNA for the CDR3: TGTGCCAGTAGCCCAGGGCGGGAGAACACTGAAGCTTTCTTT. Protein product: CASSPGRENTEAFF.

This clone was recorded only once. V and J are TRBV11-2 and TRBJ2-3; 11 nucleotides match TRBD2. V lost 0 bases to trimming and J lost 7 bases; unmatched junction nucleotides: 9. Germline CDR1 and CDR2: SGHAT and FQNNGV. The CDR3 has 17 amino acids. The CDR3 sequence is CASSLDQIAGGSYTQYF. The CDR3, as DNA: TGTGCCAGCAGCTTAGATCAGATAGCGGGGGGGTCTTATACGCAGTATTTT.

V is TRBV29-1 and J is TRBJ2-7, with TRBD1 matching over 11 bases. The V gene end was trimmed by 7 bases and the J gene end by 0 bases; junction bases not matched to a gene: 2. The CDR3 contains 13 residues. Looked up from germline, CDR1 is SQVTM and CDR2 is ANQGSEA. CDR3 residues: CSGGQGDSYEQYF. The CDR3 nucleotides are TGCAGCGGGGGACAGGGGGACTCCTACGAGCAGTACTTC.

The chain uses TRBV29-1 and TRBJ1-4; D remains ambiguous. The CDR3 runs 13 residues. Germline CDR1 and CDR2: SQVTM and ANQGSEA. Trimming cost V 6 bases and J 3 bases, with 11 bases left between them. The CDR3 loop reads CSVRAGPNEKLFF. CDR3 in DNA: TGCAGCGTGCGGGCTGGGCCTAATGAAAAACTGTTTTTT. The whole variable domain, remainder taken from reference TRBV29-1 and TRBJ1-4, is SAVISQKPSRDICQRGTSLTIQCQVDSQVTMMFWYRQQPGQSLTLIATANQGSEATYESGFVIDKFPISRPNLTFSTLTVSNMSPEDSSIYLCSVRAGPNEKLFFGSGTQLSVL.

V gene TRBV15 combines with J gene TRBJ1-2; tentatively, D is TRBD1 (5 bases). V lost 4 bases and J 7 bases, leaving 19 bases between the germline ends. Germline CDR1 is LNHNV and CDR2 is YYDKDF (reference sequence). The CDR3 sequence is 15 residues long. The DNA of the CDR3 is TGTGCCACCAGCATCCCCAGGGAATACGAGAGTGGCTACACCTTC. The encoded protein is CATSIPREYESGYTF.

V gene TRBV2 combines with J gene TRBJ1-2, with D perhaps matching TRBD1 (5 bases). This CDR3 spans 14 amino acids. The V gene lost 6 bases and the J gene lost 9 bases, with 20 bases spanning the gap. CDR1 is SNHLY and CDR2 is FYNNEI in the germline V gene. The CDR3 DNA follows: TGTGCCAGCAGGACACTCCGCGGGGGTCCTCGCTACACCTTC. Translated, it gives CASRTLRGGPRYTF.

The V gene is TRBV11-2, the J gene TRBJ1-1, with TRBD1 as a possible D gene (5 bases). This CDR3 is built from 15 residues. The ends were cut back, 3 bases at V and 5 bases at J, with 16 bases in the middle. Germline-derived CDR1 and CDR2 are SGHAT and FQNNGV. The CDR3 DNA follows: TGTGCCAGCAGCTTGGGACGGGCGGAGGGGACTGAAGCTTTCTTT. Residues: CASSLGRAEGTEAFF.